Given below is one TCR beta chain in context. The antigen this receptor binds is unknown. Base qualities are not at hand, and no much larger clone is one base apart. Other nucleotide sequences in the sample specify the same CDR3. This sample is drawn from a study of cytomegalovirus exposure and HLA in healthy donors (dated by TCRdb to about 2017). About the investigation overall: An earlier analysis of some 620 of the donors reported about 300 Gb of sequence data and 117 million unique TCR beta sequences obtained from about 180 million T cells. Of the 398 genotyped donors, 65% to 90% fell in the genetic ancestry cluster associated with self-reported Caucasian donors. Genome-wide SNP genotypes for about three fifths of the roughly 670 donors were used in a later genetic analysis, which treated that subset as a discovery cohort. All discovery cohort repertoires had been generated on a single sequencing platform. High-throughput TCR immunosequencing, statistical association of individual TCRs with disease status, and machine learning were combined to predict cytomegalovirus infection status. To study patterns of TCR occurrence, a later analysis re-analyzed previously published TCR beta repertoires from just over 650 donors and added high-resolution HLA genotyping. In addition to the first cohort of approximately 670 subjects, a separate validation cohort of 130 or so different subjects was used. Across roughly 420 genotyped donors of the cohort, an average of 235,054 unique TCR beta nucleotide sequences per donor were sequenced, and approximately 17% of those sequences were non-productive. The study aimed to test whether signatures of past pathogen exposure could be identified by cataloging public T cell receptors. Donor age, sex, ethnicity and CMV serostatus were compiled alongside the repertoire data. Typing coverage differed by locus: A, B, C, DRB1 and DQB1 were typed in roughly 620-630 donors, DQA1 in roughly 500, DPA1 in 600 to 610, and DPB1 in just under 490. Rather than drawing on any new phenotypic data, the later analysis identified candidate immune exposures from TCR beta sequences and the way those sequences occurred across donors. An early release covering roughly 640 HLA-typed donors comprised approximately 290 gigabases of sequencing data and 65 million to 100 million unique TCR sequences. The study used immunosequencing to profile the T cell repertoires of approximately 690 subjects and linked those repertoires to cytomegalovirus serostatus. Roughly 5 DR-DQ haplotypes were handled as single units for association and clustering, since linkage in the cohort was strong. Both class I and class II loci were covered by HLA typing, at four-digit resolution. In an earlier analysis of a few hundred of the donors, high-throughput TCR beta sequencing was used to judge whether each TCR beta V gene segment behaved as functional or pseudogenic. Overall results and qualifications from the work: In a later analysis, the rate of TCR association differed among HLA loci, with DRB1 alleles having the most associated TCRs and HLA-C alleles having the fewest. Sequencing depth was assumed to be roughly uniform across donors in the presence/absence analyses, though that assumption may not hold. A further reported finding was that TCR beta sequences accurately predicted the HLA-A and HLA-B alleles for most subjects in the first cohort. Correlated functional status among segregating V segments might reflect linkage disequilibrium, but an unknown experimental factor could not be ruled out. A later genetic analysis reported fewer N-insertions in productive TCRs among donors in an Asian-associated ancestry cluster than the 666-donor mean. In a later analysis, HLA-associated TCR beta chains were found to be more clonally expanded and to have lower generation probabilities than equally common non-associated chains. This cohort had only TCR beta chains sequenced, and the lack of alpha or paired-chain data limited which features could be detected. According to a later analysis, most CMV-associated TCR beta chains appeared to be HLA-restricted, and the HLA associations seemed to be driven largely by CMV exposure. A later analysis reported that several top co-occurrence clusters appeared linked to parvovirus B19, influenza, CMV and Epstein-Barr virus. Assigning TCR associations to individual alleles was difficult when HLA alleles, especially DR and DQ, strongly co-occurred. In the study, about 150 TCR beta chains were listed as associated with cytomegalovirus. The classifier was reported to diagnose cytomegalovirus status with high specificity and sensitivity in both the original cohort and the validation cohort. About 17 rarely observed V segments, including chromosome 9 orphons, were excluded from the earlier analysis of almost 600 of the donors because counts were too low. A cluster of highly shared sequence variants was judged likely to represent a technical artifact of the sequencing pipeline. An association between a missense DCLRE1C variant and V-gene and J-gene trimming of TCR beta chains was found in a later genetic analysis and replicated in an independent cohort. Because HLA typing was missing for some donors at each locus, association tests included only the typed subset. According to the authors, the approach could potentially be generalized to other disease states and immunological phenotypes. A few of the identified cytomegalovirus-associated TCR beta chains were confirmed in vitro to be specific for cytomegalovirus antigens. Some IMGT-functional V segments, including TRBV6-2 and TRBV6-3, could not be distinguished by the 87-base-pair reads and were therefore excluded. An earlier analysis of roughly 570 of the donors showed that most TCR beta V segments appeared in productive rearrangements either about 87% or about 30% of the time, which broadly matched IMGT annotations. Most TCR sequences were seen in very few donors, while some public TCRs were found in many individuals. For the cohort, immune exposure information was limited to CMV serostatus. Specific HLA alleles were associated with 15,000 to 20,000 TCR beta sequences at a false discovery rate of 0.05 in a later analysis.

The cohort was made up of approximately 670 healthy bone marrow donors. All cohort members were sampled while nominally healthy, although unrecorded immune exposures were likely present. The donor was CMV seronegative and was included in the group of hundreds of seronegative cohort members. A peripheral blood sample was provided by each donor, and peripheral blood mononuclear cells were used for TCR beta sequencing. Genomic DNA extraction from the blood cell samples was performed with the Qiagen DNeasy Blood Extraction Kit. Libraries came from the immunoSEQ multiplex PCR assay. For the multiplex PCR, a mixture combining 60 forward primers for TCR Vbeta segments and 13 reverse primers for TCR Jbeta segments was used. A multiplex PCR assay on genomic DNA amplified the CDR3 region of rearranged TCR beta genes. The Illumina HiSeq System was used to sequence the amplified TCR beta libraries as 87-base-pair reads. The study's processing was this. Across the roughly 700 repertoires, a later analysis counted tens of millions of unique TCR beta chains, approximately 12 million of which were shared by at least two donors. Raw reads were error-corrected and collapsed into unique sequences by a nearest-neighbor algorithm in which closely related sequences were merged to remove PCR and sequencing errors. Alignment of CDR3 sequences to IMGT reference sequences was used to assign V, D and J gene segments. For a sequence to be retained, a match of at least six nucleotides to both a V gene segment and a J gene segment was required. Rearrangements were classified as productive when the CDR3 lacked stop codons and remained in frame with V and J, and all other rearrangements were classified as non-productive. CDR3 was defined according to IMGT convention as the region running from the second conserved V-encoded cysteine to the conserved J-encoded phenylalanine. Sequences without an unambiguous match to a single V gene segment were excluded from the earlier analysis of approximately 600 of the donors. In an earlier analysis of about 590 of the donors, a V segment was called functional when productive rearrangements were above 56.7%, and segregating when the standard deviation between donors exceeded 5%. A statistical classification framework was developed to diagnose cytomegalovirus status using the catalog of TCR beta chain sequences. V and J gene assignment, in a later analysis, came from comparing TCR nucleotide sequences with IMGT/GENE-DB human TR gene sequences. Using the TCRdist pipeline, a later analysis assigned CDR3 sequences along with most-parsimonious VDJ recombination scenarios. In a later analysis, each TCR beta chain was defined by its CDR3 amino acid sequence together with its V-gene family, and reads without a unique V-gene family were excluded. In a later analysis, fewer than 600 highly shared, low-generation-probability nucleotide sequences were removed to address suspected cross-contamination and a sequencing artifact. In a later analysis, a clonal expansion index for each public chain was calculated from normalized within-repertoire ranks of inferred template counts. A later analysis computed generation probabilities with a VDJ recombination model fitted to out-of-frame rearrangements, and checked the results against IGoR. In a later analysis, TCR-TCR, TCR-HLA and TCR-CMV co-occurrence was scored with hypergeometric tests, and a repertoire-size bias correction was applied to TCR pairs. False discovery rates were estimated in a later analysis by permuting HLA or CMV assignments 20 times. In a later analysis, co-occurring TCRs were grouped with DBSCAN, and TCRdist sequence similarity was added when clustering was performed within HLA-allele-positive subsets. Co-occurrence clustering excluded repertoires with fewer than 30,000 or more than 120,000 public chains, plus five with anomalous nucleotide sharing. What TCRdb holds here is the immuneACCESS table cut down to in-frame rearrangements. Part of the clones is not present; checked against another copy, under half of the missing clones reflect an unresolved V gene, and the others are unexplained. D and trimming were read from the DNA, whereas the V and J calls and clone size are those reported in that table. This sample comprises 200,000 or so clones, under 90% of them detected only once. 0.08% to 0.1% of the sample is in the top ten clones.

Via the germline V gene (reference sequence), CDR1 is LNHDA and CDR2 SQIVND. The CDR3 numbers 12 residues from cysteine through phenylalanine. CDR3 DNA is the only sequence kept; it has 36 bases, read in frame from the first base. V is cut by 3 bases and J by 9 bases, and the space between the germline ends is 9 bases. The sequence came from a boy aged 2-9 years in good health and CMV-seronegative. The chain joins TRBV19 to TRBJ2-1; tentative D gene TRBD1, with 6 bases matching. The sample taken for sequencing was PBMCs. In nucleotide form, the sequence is TGTGCCAGTAGTATCAGGGGCGGTGAGCAGTTCTTC. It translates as CASSIRGGEQFF.